This T cell receptor (beta chain) stems from a study of shared clonotypes between healthy human individuals. The repertoire was sequenced with immunoSEQ multiplex PCR; TCRdb's copy has only in-frame clones and lacks some. This sample has more than 2 million clones, with 85% to 95% found just once. CDR1 MDHEN and CDR2 SYDVKM come from the germline V gene. The V and J ends lost 2 bases and 1 base, in that order; junction bases with no gene match: 7. The CDR3 runs to 18 residues. The sequencing input was naive CD4+ T cells sorted from blood. Subset defined: CD45RA+ positively selected. V and J are TRBV28 and TRBJ2-6, with TRBD1 identical over 8 bases. The source is a man aged 18-30 years in good health. The CDR3 bases are TGTGCCAGCAGTTTACAGGGGGCAAGAGTTTCTGGGGCCAACGTCCTGACTTTC. It codes for CASSLQGARVSGANVLTF.